The clone carrying this TCR beta chain has more than one count but fewer than ten. Its antigen remains unknown. This CDR3 comprises 16 residues. Trimming pared 0 bases from V and 4 bases from J, leaving 15 bases between. Germline V gene lookup returns CDR1 SQVTM and CDR2 ANQGSEA. This sample is drawn from a study of regulatory T cells in long-lasting Graves disease. Study-wide results and caveats: Persistent patients shared more public clonotypes (approximately 2,700) than newly diagnosed patients (about 1,000). Newly diagnosed disease favored TRBV20-1 and TRBJ2-1 over persistent disease.

Time point of the sample: persistent/refractory GD, antithyroid drugs over 5 years with positive TRAb. PBMC RNA was the source of the TCR library. According to the study, TCR beta libraries were built with iRepertoire HTBI primers and CDR3-region Arm-PCR. Study processing details: Detected in the samples were roughly 60 TRBV and 15 or so TRBJ segments. TCRdb reanalysed the multiplex PCR reads using MiXCR and keeps one entry per CDR3 protein. None of the V and J calls come from the authors' own analysis; TCRdb made them. The sample shows fewer than 550,000 distinct CDR3 sequences, approximately 21% of them seen only once.

The clonotype was recovered from a female donor with Graves disease. Sequenced here: peripheral blood mononuclear cells (PBMCs), sampled when the disease was refractory, from a patient treated with antithyroid drugs. V and J are TRBV29-1 and TRBJ1-4, with D unresolved. As DNA, the CDR3 is TGCAGCGTTGAAGATCCCTCGTTCAATCATAATGAAAAACTGTTTTTT. As protein: CSVEDPSFNHNEKLFF.